The rows below give T cell receptor beta chains drawn from one sample of a study of cytomegalovirus exposure and HLA in healthy donors. Libraries were prepared by immunoSEQ multiplex PCR; TCRdb keeps only in-frame clonotypes and omits some of them. The sample has about 170,000 clones; over 60% are singletons. Sequenced input: PBMCs. The receptors were gathered from a woman in her forties or fifties in good health and CMV-seropositive. Both conserved end residues are part of each CDR3. The order of the fields is clone size, V gene, D gene, J gene, CDR3 DNA, CDR3 protein. A D gene is named only where the DNA matches it firmly. Part of the rows lack a size; the others show once, few, many or a class for expanded clones.

>-|TRBV28|-|TRBJ1-1
TGTGCCAGCAGTTTGAGCTTGGGGGACTCGAACACTGAAGCTTTCTTT
CASSLSLGDSNTEAFF
>-|TRBV10-2|-|TRBJ1-6
TGCGCCAGCAGTGAGTCACTATTGATCAGTGGCAATTCACCCCTCCACTTT
CASSESLLISGNSPLHF
>-|TRBV29-1|-|TRBJ2-7
TGCAGCGTTCAGCCGGGGACCTACGAGCAGTACTTC
CSVQPGTYEQYF
>-|TRBV18|-|TRBJ2-7
TGTGCCAGCTCAACAGCTACAGGAGAGCAGTACTTC
CASSTATGEQYF
>-|TRBV27|-|TRBJ2-7
TGTGCCAGCAGTCAGGGGGGACAGACAACCTACGAGCAGTACTTC
CASSQGGQTTYEQYF
>few|TRBV6-9|-|TRBJ2-7
TGTGCCAGCAGTTCCCCAGGGGTCTACGAGCAGTACTTC
CASSSPGVYEQYF
>-|TRBV15|-|TRBJ2-1
TGTGCCACCAGCAGAGATTTGGCGTCGGGGTCCTACAATGAGCAGTTCTTC
CATSRDLASGSYNEQFF
>-|TRBV12-5|-|TRBJ2-1
TGTGCTAGTGGTTTGAGCGACAATGAGCAGTTCTTC
CASGLSDNEQFF
>-|TRBV5-1|-|TRBJ2-1
TGCGCCAGCAGCTTGGCCAGGGAACGGGATGAGCAGTTCTTC
CASSLARERDEQFF
>few|TRBV6-5|-|TRBJ1-1
TGTGCCAGCAGTTACGCTCGGTTTATGAACACTGAAGCTTTCTTT
CASSYARFMNTEAFF
>-|TRBV9|TRBD2|TRBJ2-5
TGTGCCAGCAGCGTGAGCGGGGGGGTAGAGACCCAGTACTTC
CASSVSGGVETQYF
>once|TRBV5-5|-|TRBJ1-5
TGTGCCAGCAGCTCCGTCAGACAGGGCAATCAGCCCCAGCATTTT
CASSSVRQGNQPQHF
>-|TRBV6-1|TRBD2|TRBJ2-7
TGTGCCAGCAGTGAATTAGCGGGAGGGACCTACGAGCAGTACTTC
CASSELAGGTYEQYF
>-|TRBV30|TRBD1|TRBJ2-1
TGTGCCTGGGACGCCCCGGGACAGGGGCTGTTCTTC
CAWDAPGQGLFF
>-|TRBV2|-|TRBJ1-6
TGTGCCAGCAGTGAGGGGGGGAGCCATTCACCCCTCCACTTT
CASSEGGSHSPLHF
>-|TRBV7-8|TRBD2|TRBJ2-3
TGTGCCAGCAGCCAAGGACTAGCGAGCACAGATACGCAGTATTTT
CASSQGLASTDTQYF
>-|TRBV18|-|TRBJ1-2
TGTGCCAGCTCACCTACAGGGTTGAGGAATGGCTACACCTTC
CASSPTGLRNGYTF
>-|TRBV14|-|TRBJ1-2
TGTGCCAGCAGCCAAGACGGGATCTATGGCTACACCTTC
CASSQDGIYGYTF
>-|TRBV6-1|-|TRBJ1-1
TGTGCCAGCAGTGGTCGACAGGCGATAGAAGCTTTCTTT
CASSGRQAIEAFF
>-|TRBV6-5|-|TRBJ1-6
TGTGCCAGCACCCGGGTCCTCTATAATTCACCCCTCCACTTT
CASTRVLYNSPLHF
>-|TRBV5-1|-|TRBJ2-1
TGCGCCAGCAGCTTGGCCGGTCAGGGTCAAACTGAGCAGTTCTTC
CASSLAGQGQTEQFF
>-|TRBV2|-|TRBJ1-2
TGTGCCAGCACCCGGGAGAGGGGATGGGGCTACACCTTC
CASTRERGWGYTF
>-|TRBV19|TRBD2|TRBJ2-3
TGTGCCAGTAGTCCCTTAGCGGGCGGGCCAGATACGCAGTATTTT
CASSPLAGGPDTQYF
>few|TRBV6-1|-|TRBJ2-7
TGTGCCAGCAGTGAGGAGGGAGGTCGGTACTTC
CASSEEGGRYF
>-|TRBV5-1|TRBD1|TRBJ1-2
TGCGCCAGCAGCTTGGCCCGGGACAGGGGGTATGGCTACACCTTC
CASSLARDRGYGYTF
>-|TRBV27|-|TRBJ1-1
TGTGCCAGCAGTTTTGGGGGCGTTAGGACTGAAGCTTTCTTT
CASSFGGVRTEAFF
>-|TRBV18|-|TRBJ1-1
TGTGCCAGCTCACCTAACGCGGCCGCGGAAGCTTTCTTT
CASSPNAAAEAFF
>-|TRBV5-4|-|TRBJ2-3
TGTGCCAGCAGCCATTGGGGCCCGCTAAATAGCACAGATACGCAGTATTTT
CASSHWGPLNSTDTQYF
>-|TRBV6-5|-|TRBJ1-6
TGTGCCAGCAGTTACTCGCGTATCAATTCACCCCTCCACTTT
CASSYSRINSPLHF
>-|TRBV5-1|TRBD1|TRBJ1-2
TGCGCCAGCAGCCCCATTCCTGCAGGGGGCAGTTATGGCTACACCTTC
CASSPIPAGGSYGYTF
>-|TRBV7-9|-|TRBJ1-5
TGTGCCAGCAGCTCAGGACAGCTCTATCAGCCCCAGCATTTT
CASSSGQLYQPQHF
>-|TRBV7-2|-|TRBJ2-7
TGTGCCAGCAGCCCTGATCACTACCGCTCCTACGAGCAGTACTTC
CASSPDHYRSYEQYF
>-|TRBV29-1|TRBD1|TRBJ1-1
TGCAGCGTTGAAGGCTACAGGGGGCGGGGGGTCACTGAAGCTTTCTTT
CSVEGYRGRGVTEAFF
>-|TRBV6-5|-|TRBJ1-1
TGTGCCAGCTCCCGCGGTCCTGAAGCTTTCTTT
CASSRGPEAFF
>-|TRBV7-3|-|TRBJ2-5
TGTGCCAGCAGCCCTACAGGGACGGAGACCCAGTACTTC
CASSPTGTETQYF
>-|TRBV2|TRBD2|TRBJ2-7
TGTGCCAGCAGTTATAGCGGGAGGGCCGCTTACGAGCAGTACTTC
CASSYSGRAAYEQYF
>-|TRBV27|-|TRBJ1-6
TGTGCCAGCAGTCCACAGGGCTCACCCCTCCACTTT
CASSPQGSPLHF
>-|TRBV6-6|-|TRBJ1-3
TGTGCCAGCAGGCTACTCCAGGGGTCTTCTGGAAACACCATATATTTT
CASRLLQGSSGNTIYF
>once|TRBV11-2|TRBD1|TRBJ1-2
TGTGCCAGCAGCTTAGGACAGGGTGCCTACGGCTACACCTTC
CASSLGQGAYGYTF
>-|TRBV27|TRBD2|TRBJ2-1
TGTGCCAGCAGTTCCTATAGCGGGGGCTTTCCAGGGAATGAGCAGTTCTTC
CASSSYSGGFPGNEQFF
>-|TRBV6-1|-|TRBJ1-1
TGTGCCAGCAGTGAAATTGAGGGCGGAACTGAAGCTTTCTTT
CASSEIEGGTEAFF
>-|TRBV2|-|TRBJ2-3
TGTGCCAGCAGCAAGATGGGGGGGGCTGCAGATACGCAGTATTTT
CASSKMGGAADTQYF
>-|TRBV7-2|-|TRBJ1-5
TGTGCCAGCAGCTTATCGGGGTATAGCAATCAGCCCCAGCATTTT
CASSLSGYSNQPQHF